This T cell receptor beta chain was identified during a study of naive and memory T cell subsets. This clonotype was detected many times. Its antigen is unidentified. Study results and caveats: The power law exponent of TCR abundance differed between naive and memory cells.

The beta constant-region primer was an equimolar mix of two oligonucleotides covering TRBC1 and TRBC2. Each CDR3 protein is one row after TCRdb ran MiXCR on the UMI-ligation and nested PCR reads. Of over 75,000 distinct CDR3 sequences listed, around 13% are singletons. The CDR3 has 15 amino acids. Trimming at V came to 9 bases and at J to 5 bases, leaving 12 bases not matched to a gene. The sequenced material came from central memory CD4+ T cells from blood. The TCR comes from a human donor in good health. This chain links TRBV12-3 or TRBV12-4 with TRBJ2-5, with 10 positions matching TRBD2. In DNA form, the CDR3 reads TGTGCCAGTACCCAGAGACTAGCGGGCTATGAGACCCAGTACTTC. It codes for CASTQRLAGYETQYF.